The rows below give T cell receptor beta chains drawn from one sample of a study of T cell responses to AZD1222 COVID-19 vaccine. The protocol was immunoSEQ multiplex PCR, while the TCRdb copy is restricted to in-frame clones and leaves out a portion. The data show about 140,000 clones, 88% seen once. The sample consisted of peripheral blood, taken 28 days after the second AZD1222 dose. These receptors were taken from an adult who received the AZD1222 COVID-19 vaccine. Both conserved end residues are part of each CDR3. Each record gives: D gene, clone size, V gene, CDR3 length, J gene, CDR3 DNA, CDR3 protein. D genes are given only for firm matches. Clone size is stated in some rows and not others, as once, few, many or a class when expanded.

TRBD2,NA,TRBV7-2,16,TRBJ2-5,TGTGCCAGCAGATATCGGGGCGGGGGGGCACAAGAGACCCAGTACTTC,CASRYRGGGAQETQYF
NA,NA,TRBV6-6,17,TRBJ1-2,TGTGCCAGCAGTCGTCCTGGACGGACAACCAGTAGGAATGGCTACACCTTC,CASSRPGRTTSRNGYTF
TRBD1,NA,TRBV4-1,14,TRBJ2-7,TGCGCCAGCAGCCTCCGGGACAGTGCCTACGAGCAGTACTTC,CASSLRDSAYEQYF
NA,NA,TRBV30,12,TRBJ1-4,TGTGCCTGGAGTCCCCCCAATGAAAAACTGTTTTTT,CAWSPPNEKLFF
TRBD1,few,TRBV10-3,13,TRBJ1-5,TGTGCCATAACAGGGGCTTCGGATCAGCCCCAGCATTTT,CAITGASDQPQHF
NA,NA,TRBV18,14,TRBJ1-5,TGTGCCAGCTCACCGGAGTCAGGGGTTCAGCCCCAGCATTTT,CASSPESGVQPQHF
TRBD1,once,TRBV9,17,TRBJ2-2,TGTGCCAGCAGCTCTACCCCGGGACAGGGGGACACCGGGGAGCTGTTTTTT,CASSSTPGQGDTGELFF
NA,NA,TRBV30,12,TRBJ2-3,TGTGCCTGGAGTCTCCCCCCGGATACGCAGTATTTT,CAWSLPPDTQYF
NA,NA,TRBV23-1,16,TRBJ2-6,TGCGCCAGCAGCCACTTTGATGTCTCTGGGGCCAACGTCCTGACTTTC,CASSHFDVSGANVLTF
NA,NA,TRBV5-1,13,TRBJ2-7,TGCGCCAGCAGCTTGGCCGGGCCCTACGAGCAGTACTTC,CASSLAGPYEQYF
NA,NA,TRBV5-1,14,TRBJ1-1,TGCGCCAGCAGCGAAACAGGACATTACACTGAAGCTTTCTTT,CASSETGHYTEAFF
NA,NA,TRBV18,15,TRBJ1-1,TGTGCCAGCTCACCGCCACGTCGACAGGAGGCTGAAGCTTTCTTT,CASSPPRRQEAEAFF
NA,NA,TRBV19,14,TRBJ2-3,TGTGCCACTCGACCCCGCACAGACACAGATACGCAGTATTTT,CATRPRTDTDTQYF
TRBD1,NA,TRBV13,14,TRBJ1-6,TGTGCCAGCAGCTTACAGGGGGCTCTGTCACCCCTCCACTTT,CASSLQGALSPLHF
TRBD1,NA,TRBV2,14,TRBJ2-7,TGTGCCAGCAGTGTCGGTACAGGGGATTACGAGCAGTACTTC,CASSVGTGDYEQYF
NA,NA,TRBV5-1,17,TRBJ1-3,TGCGCCAGCAGCTTAGCAGCCGGACATCACCCTGGAAACACCATATATTTT,CASSLAAGHHPGNTIYF
NA,NA,TRBV2,13,TRBJ2-5,TGTGCCACCCTCCCCGAAGACCAAGAGACCCAGTACTTC,CATLPEDQETQYF
TRBD1,NA,TRBV9,17,TRBJ1-6,TGTGCCAGCAGCGCGACAGGGGGCTCCGCTTATAATTCACCCCTCCACTTT,CASSATGGSAYNSPLHF
NA,NA,TRBV5-4,14,TRBJ2-5,TGTGCCAGCAGCTTGGGTCAAGGGCTTGAGACCCAGTACTTC,CASSLGQGLETQYF
NA,NA,TRBV10-1,13,TRBJ1-1,TGCGCCAGCAGCATCGCGGGGGCTTCTGAAGCTTTCTTT,CASSIAGASEAFF
NA,once,TRBV28,15,TRBJ1-3,TGTGCCAGCAGCAACTCACCCCCAGCTGGAAACACCATATATTTT,CASSNSPPAGNTIYF
NA,NA,TRBV7-2,17,TRBJ2-1,TGTGCCAGCAGCTTAGAATTCTCAACGTCAACCTACAATGAGCAGTTCTTC,CASSLEFSTSTYNEQFF
TRBD1,NA,TRBV5-1,14,TRBJ2-2,TGCGCCAGCAGCACGTCAGGGGGCACCGGGGAGCTGTTTTTT,CASSTSGGTGELFF
NA,NA,TRBV11-2,14,TRBJ2-3,TGTGCCAGCAGCCGGGGTACTAGCACAGATACGCAGTATTTT,CASSRGTSTDTQYF
NA,NA,TRBV3-1/TRBV3-2,18,TRBJ1-6,TGTGCCAGCAGCCAAGATGACGGCCAGAGCTCCTATAATTCACCCCTCCACTTT,CASSQDDGQSSYNSPLHF
NA,NA,TRBV6-2/TRBV6-3,13,TRBJ2-7,TGTGCCAGCAGTTACTCGGCATTATACGAGCAGTACTTC,CASSYSALYEQYF
NA,NA,TRBV18,13,TRBJ1-2,TGTGCCAGCTCACCGAGGGGCGCCGATGGCTACACCTTC,CASSPRGADGYTF
NA,NA,TRBV28,12,TRBJ1-4,TGTGCCAGCAGTGGGCAGAATGAAAAACTGTTTTTT,CASSGQNEKLFF
NA,NA,TRBV6-5,12,TRBJ1-4,TGTGCCAGCAGTTACATCAATGAAAAACTGTTTTTT,CASSYINEKLFF
NA,NA,TRBV18,12,TRBJ1-1,TGTGCCAGCTCACCAAGGACAGTTGAAGCTTTCTTT,CASSPRTVEAFF